A selection of T cell receptor beta chains follows, all from one sample in a study of patients and donors after allogeneic stem cell transplantation. In TCRdb, the RT-PCR reads were re-called with MiXCR into one record per CDR3 protein. The sample lists some 230,000 distinct CDR3 sequences; 13% to 15% were seen once. Source material: blood, either unsorted or a sorted T cell fraction (not recorded which). These receptor sequences come from a human donor who was either an allogeneic HSCT recipient or a stem cell or donor lymphocyte infusion donor (not recorded which). It is not recorded whose cells these are; they may come from a transplant donor. Each CDR3 is given without its conserved first and last residue.

TRBV30,TRBJ1-6,AWTIARGLRSPLH
TRBV7-6,TRBJ2-7,ASSINRGPYEQY
TRBV15,TRBJ2-5,ATSRATRTGQETQY
TRBV27,TRBJ1-3,ASSLFPNTIY
TRBV7-3,TRBJ2-1,ASSRTPTLDHNEQF
TRBV11-2,TRBJ2-1,ASRSGGANEQF
TRBV7-2,TRBJ1-3,ASSLAPVPGNTIY
TRBV3-1,TRBJ1-1,ASSQVQGASTEAF
TRBV5-1,TRBJ1-3,ASSLEPPGRQKGRNTIY
TRBV12-3/TRBV12-4,TRBJ2-3,ASRRGLLNTDTQY
TRBV6-1,TRBJ1-2,ASRGTGEGYGYT
TRBV12-3/TRBV12-4,TRBJ2-5,ASSLGTGGGGETQY
TRBV11-1,TRBJ2-3,ASSLGQVGGYSDTQY
TRBV11-1,TRBJ1-1,ASSPTGLGVAF
TRBV4-2,TRBJ1-2,ASSQDRVDYGYT
TRBV5-6,TRBJ1-1,ASSPQGEWTEAF
TRBV12-5,TRBJ1-1,ASGLVPNRGDNTEAF
TRBV4-2,TRBJ1-6,ASSLRQGEGTPLH
TRBV19,TRBJ2-5,ASSPTAPKETQY
TRBV9,TRBJ1-3,ASSPPGFSGFGNTIY
TRBV1,TRBJ1-2,TSSQATDGYT
TRBV24-1,TRBJ2-2,ATSDPKRDHKNTGELF
TRBV12-3/TRBV12-4,TRBJ1-1,ASSLVGNRNTEAF
TRBV5-1,TRBJ1-1,ASSLGTGQGNTEAF
TRBV7-2,TRBJ1-5,ASFLTGEGNQPQH
TRBV19,TRBJ2-7,ASRATGSSYEQY
TRBV29-1,TRBJ2-5,SVRNRVGGETQY
TRBV5-1,TRBJ2-5,ASSPFPETQY
TRBV30,TRBJ1-2,AWSVKGSNYGYT
TRBV6-2/TRBV6-3,TRBJ1-6,ASSYLGGKNSPLH
TRBV21-1,TRBJ2-7,ASSKVGSLRQGIYEQY
TRBV4-2,TRBJ1-2,ASSQDQYEGSGYT
TRBV2,TRBJ2-5,ASSEAPGIIGETQY
TRBV20-1,TRBJ2-3,SRTSMSDTQY
TRBV11-3,TRBJ2-2,ASSLGAWRVTTGELF
TRBV20-1,TRBJ1-5,SARDQSRGRQPQH
TRBV27,TRBJ2-1,ASSLEGAGDLRRF